These 30 T cell receptor beta chains were all obtained from the same sample, sequenced in a study of blood T cell repertoires in COVID-19. Libraries were prepared by immunoSEQ multiplex PCR; TCRdb keeps only in-frame clonotypes and omits some of them. The sample lists 250,000 to 400,000 clones, about 91% occurring once. Sequencing input: peripheral blood. Receptors were obtained from a young woman with COVID-19, enrolled during active disease.

This clone was picked up a small number of times. The rearrangement links TRBV11-1 to TRBJ1-1; D gene ambiguous. Germline V gene data show CDR1 as SGHAT and CDR2 as FQDESV (reference sequence). Trimming pared 1 base from V and 3 bases from J, leaving 9 bases between. The CDR3 contains 14 residues. CDR3 DNA sequence: TGTGCCAGCAGCTTAGAAACTGGTTACACTGAAGCTTTCTTT. Translation: CASSLETGYTEAFF.

V is TRBV19 and J is TRBJ2-3, with D possibly matching TRBD1 (5 bases). Germline CDR1 LNHDA, CDR2 SQIVND (reference sequence). The CDR3 covers 12 residues. Trimming took off 5 bases at V and 6 bases at J, with 9 bases between the two ends. As DNA, the CDR3 is TGTGCCAGTAGTTTATCAGGGGATACGCAGTATTTT. It translates to CASSLSGDTQYF.

The chain employs TRBV7-2 and TRBJ1-1; D is unresolved. CDR1 is SGHTA and CDR2 is FQGNSA in the germline V gene. V shed 0 bases and J shed 7 bases, with 24 bases lying between them. The CDR3 has 18 amino acids. The CDR3 spells CASSLARSRYMERLEAFF. The CDR3 DNA reads TGTGCCAGCAGCTTAGCGCGGTCCCGTTATATGGAGAGACTTGAAGCTTTCTTT. The whole variable domain, filled in from reference TRBV7-2 and TRBJ1-1, reads GAGVSQSPSNKVTEKGKDVELRCDPISGHTALYWYRQSLGQGLEFLIYFQGNSAPDKSGLPSDRFSAERTGGSVSTLTIQRTQQEDSAVYLCASSLARSRYMERLEAFFGQGTRLTVV.

To note about this clone: This CDR3 is also generated by other DNA sequences in the sample. The chain employs TRBV28 and TRBJ1-2, with TRBD1 matching 7 bases. Trimming took 6 bases from V and 8 from J; bases not matched to a gene: 9. Germline V CDR1 and CDR2: MDHEN, SYDVKM. This CDR3 comprises 13 residues. The CDR3: CASSPDRVRGYTF. CDR3 nucleotides: TGTGCCAGCAGCCCTGACAGGGTAAGAGGCTACACCTTC.

This sequence joins TRBV5-6 and TRBJ2-1; 11 bases align to TRBD2. Germline trimming cut 6 bases from V and 5 bases from J; bases unmatched to any gene: 7. The length of the CDR3 is 15 residues. The V gene's germline CDR1 is SGHDT and CDR2 YYEEEE. The CDR3 sequence: CASTIAGGPHNEQFF. The DNA of the CDR3 is TGTGCCAGCACTATAGCGGGGGGGCCCCACAATGAGCAGTTCTTC. Full variable domain (missing parts from reference TRBV5-6 and TRBJ2-1): DAGVTQSPTHLIKTRGQQVTLRCSPKSGHDTVSWYQQALGQGPQFIFQYYEEEERQRGNFPDRFSGHQFPNYSSELNVNALLLGDSALYLCASTIAGGPHNEQFFGPGTRLTVL.

The chain is built from TRBV27 and TRBJ1-5, with a possible D match to TRBD1 (5 bases). Trimming cost V 3 bases and J 2 bases, with 11 bases left between them. This CDR3 has 15 amino acids. Germline CDR1 reads MNHEY; CDR2 reads SMNVEV (reference sequence). The CDR3 DNA sequence: TGTGCCAGCAGTTTTCGGGGGGAGGGCAATCAGCCCCAGCATTTT. Amino acids: CASSFRGEGNQPQHF.

This clone is a singleton in its sample. This sequence joins TRBV7-2 and TRBJ1-1; no definite D call. The CDR3 is made up of 13 amino acids. V shed 3 bases and J shed 3 bases, with 8 bases lying between them. CDR1 is SGHTA and CDR2 is FQGNSA in the germline V gene. Written as DNA, the CDR3 is TGTGCCAGCAGCTTTCCCGTTTACACTGAAGCTTTCTTT. Protein: CASSFPVYTEAFF. The entire variable domain, with the rest obtained from reference TRBV7-2 and TRBJ1-1, is as follows: GAGVSQSPSNKVTEKGKDVELRCDPISGHTALYWYRQSLGQGLEFLIYFQGNSAPDKSGLPSDRFSAERTGGSVSTLTIQRTQQEDSAVYLCASSFPVYTEAFFGQGTRLTVV.

The chain links TRBV7-9 to TRBJ1-5; TRBD1 is a possible D gene (5 bases). With 5 bases removed from V and 0 bases from J, the gap between germline ends came to 11 bases. The CDR3 covers 15 residues. Germline values: CDR1 SEHNR, CDR2 FQNEAQ (reference sequence). This CDR3 is CASSEGQSSNQPQHF. For the CDR3, the DNA is TGTGCCAGCAGCGAAGGACAAAGTAGCAATCAGCCCCAGCATTTT.

The V and J genes are TRBV2 and TRBJ2-2; 9 bases line up with TRBD2. CDR1 and CDR2 from the germline V gene are SNHLY and FYNNEI. The CDR3 extends over 17 amino acids. V lost 6 bases, J lost 0 bases, and 8 bases stayed unmatched. This chain's CDR3 is CASRIQAGGSNTGELFF. As DNA, the CDR3 is TGTGCCAGCAGAATACAAGCGGGGGGCTCGAACACCGGGGAGCTGTTTTTT. The variable domain in full, with the rest retrieved from reference TRBV2 and TRBJ2-2, is EPEVTQTPSHQVTQMGQEVILRCVPISNHLYFYWYRQILGQKVEFLVSFYNNEISEKSEIFDDQFSVERPDGSNFTLKIRSTKLEDSAMYFCASRIQAGGSNTGELFFGEGSRLTVL.

The rearrangement links TRBV27 to TRBJ2-7; D uncertain. The CDR3 spans 9 residues. CDR1 is MNHEY, CDR2 SMNVEV, per germline (reference sequence). With 10 bases removed from V and 2 bases from J, the gap between germline ends came to 3 bases. This CDR3 is CATAYEQYV. The CDR3, as DNA: TGTGCCACGGCCTACGAGCAGTACGTC.

The rearrangement joins TRBV29-1 to TRBJ1-6, with D unresolved. Germline V gene data show CDR1 as SQVTM and CDR2 as ANQGSEA. The CDR3 covers 13 residues. V was pared by 0 bases and J by 7 bases, with 7 bases between. This chain's CDR3 is CSVEETINSPLHF. CDR3 sequence (DNA): TGCAGCGTTGAAGAAACAATAAATTCACCCCTCCACTTT.

This clone was seen a few times. CDR3: CASSDSLAGYNEQFF. CDR3 sequence (DNA): TGTGCCAGCAGTGACTCACTAGCGGGGTACAATGAGCAGTTCTTC. The chain employs TRBV6-4 and TRBJ2-1; 10 bases line up with TRBD2. Looked up from germline, CDR1 is MRHNA and CDR2 is SNTAGT. The CDR3 contains 15 residues. V was pared by 0 bases and J by 4 bases, with 0 bases of the junction left unmatched.

The chain has TRBV18 and TRBJ2-1; 9 bases fit TRBD2. Germline V gene lookup returns CDR1 KGHSH and CDR2 LQKENI. CDR3 length: 16 residues. With V trimmed by 0 bases and J by 8 bases, 8 bases remained unmatched. CDR3: CASSPPRGGAGDEQFF. The CDR3 DNA reads as TGTGCCAGCTCACCACCTCGCGGGGGGGCCGGGGATGAGCAGTTCTTC.

The chain joins TRBV18 to TRBJ2-7, with TRBD1 matching 10 bases. The germline gives CDR1 KGHSH, CDR2 LQKENI. This CDR3 is built from 13 residues. J gave up 5 bases and V 4 bases, and 2 bases lay outside the gene matches. CDR3 nucleotides: TGTGCCAGCTCACGGGACAGGGGTGACGAGCAGTACTTC. Translating gives CASSRDRGDEQYF. The entire variable domain, with the rest obtained from reference TRBV18 and TRBJ2-7, is as follows: NAGVMQNPRHLVRRRGQEARLRCSPMKGHSHVYWYRQLPEEGLKFMVYLQKENIIDESGMPKERFSAEFPKEGPSILRIQQVVRGDSAAYFCASSRDRGDEQYFGPGTRLTVT.

This rearrangement joins TRBV2 to TRBJ1-4; D is ambiguous. The CDR3 is 15 amino acids. Germline V gene data show CDR1 as SNHLY and CDR2 as FYNNEI. The V end was cut by 7 bases, the J end by 2 bases, with 14 bases between. The CDR3 sequence is CASKAVGVTNEKLFF. The CDR3 nucleotides read TGTGCCAGCAAAGCCGTCGGGGTTACTAATGAAAAACTGTTTTTT.

The rearrangement links TRBV9 to TRBJ2-2; 7 bases are shared with TRBD1. V lost 4 bases to trimming and J lost 5 bases; unmatched junction nucleotides: 5. Germline CDR1 and CDR2: SGDLS and YYNGEE. This CDR3 region has 14 residues. The CDR3, as DNA: TGTGCCAGCAGCCCGCAACAGGGGACCGGGGAGCTGTTTTTT. This encodes CASSPQQGTGELFF.

The chain has TRBV27 and TRBJ2-5; D is unresolved. V was clipped by 1 base and J by 7 bases, with 10 bases between them. The CDR3 length is 13 residues. Germline lookup yields CDR1 MNHEY and CDR2 SMNVEV (reference sequence). The CDR3 reads CASSLFPRGTQYF. The CDR3 coding sequence is TGTGCCAGCAGTTTATTCCCTAGAGGGACCCAGTACTTC.

This rearrangement joins TRBV5-6 to TRBJ2-7, with TRBD2 matching 14 bases. Germline V gene sequence: CDR1 SGHDT, CDR2 YYEEEE. V dropped 0 bases and J dropped 1; count of bases not matched to a gene: 3. CDR3 length: 17 amino acids. The CDR3 coding sequence is TGTGCCAGCAGCTTGGAGGGACTAGCGGGGGCTTCCTACGAGCAGTACGTC. Amino acids: CASSLEGLAGASYEQYV.

The chain recombines TRBV2 with TRBJ2-7; 14 positions agree with TRBD2. Germline V gives CDR1 SNHLY, CDR2 FYNNEI. V trimming: 6 bases; J trimming: 0 bases; junction bases outside the gene matches: 10. CDR3 length: 18 residues. In DNA, the CDR3 is TGTGCCAGCAGCCCTACCCCGGGACTAGCGGGGGACTCCTACGAGCAGTACTTC. Protein product: CASSPTPGLAGDSYEQYF.

V usage is TRBV5-1 and J usage is TRBJ2-6; the D gene is possibly TRBD1 (5 bases). The V end lost 3 bases, the J end lost 3 bases, and 10 bases lay between the germline ends. The CDR3 contains 15 residues. Looked up from germline, CDR1 is SGHRS and CDR2 is YFSETQ. CDR3 DNA: TGCGCCAGCAGCTCAAGGGGTTATGGGGCCAACGTCCTGACTTTC. Its protein is CASSSRGYGANVLTF.

The CDR3 coding sequence is TGTGCCAGCAGTGACAGGGAAAAGGGGGGCTACACCTTC. The encoded protein is CASSDREKGGYTF. V and J are TRBV12-3 or TRBV12-4 and TRBJ1-2; TRBD1 aligns across 7 bases. The V gene end was trimmed by 5 bases and the J gene end by 8 bases; junction bases not matched to a gene: 8. The CDR3 extends over 13 amino acids.

The V gene is TRBV6-5, the J gene TRBJ2-1, with D maybe TRBD1 (6 bases). The V gene lost 7 bases and the J gene lost 7 bases, with 11 bases spanning the gap. From germline, CDR1 is MNHEY and CDR2 SVGAGI. The CDR3 is 12 amino acids. The CDR3, as DNA: TGTGCCAGCACTCGAGGGGGAAATGAGCAGTTCTTC. This encodes CASTRGGNEQFF.

This clone was recorded once. The chain combines TRBV6-6 with TRBJ1-5, with TRBD1 identical over 7 bases. Germline V gene data show CDR1 as MNHNY and CDR2 as SVGAGI (reference sequence). This CDR3 contains 14 residues. Trimming took 6 bases from V and 2 from J; bases not matched to a gene: 4. The CDR3 protein is CASRPDRGNQPQHF. CDR3 nucleotide sequence: TGTGCCAGCAGACCAGACAGGGGCAATCAGCCCCAGCATTTT.

The chain couples TRBV2 to TRBJ2-3; D ambiguous. The V end was cut by 1 base, the J end by 7 bases, with 15 bases between. This CDR3 has 15 residues. Germline CDR1 is SNHLY and CDR2 is FYNNEI. CDR3 DNA sequence: TGTGCCAGCAGTGAAGAATCAAGCGTTCTAAATACGCAGTATTTT. Protein: CASSEESSVLNTQYF.

This chain uses TRBV21-1 with TRBJ1-6. TRBV21-1 is assigned pseudogene status. This CDR3 spans 17 amino acids. The CDR3 is CASSTRGSSSYNSPLHF. CDR3 DNA: TGTGCCAGCAGCACCCGAGGGTCAAGCTCCTATAATTCACCCCTCCACTTT.

V is TRBV5-1 and J is TRBJ1-5; no reliable D call. V was trimmed by 4 bases and J by 6 bases, leaving 14 bases between them. Germline V gene data show CDR1 as SGHRS and CDR2 as YFSETQ. CDR3 length: 14 amino acids. The CDR3 is CASSPDPGGQPQHF. The CDR3 bases are TGCGCCAGCAGCCCCGACCCAGGAGGTCAGCCCCAGCATTTT.

The J gene is TRBJ2-3, the V gene TRBV5-4; 11 bases align to TRBD2. The CDR3 extends over 15 amino acids. The junction had 6 bases not matched to a gene; V was cut back by 5 bases and J by 4 bases. Looked up from germline, CDR1 is SGHNT and CDR2 is YYREEE (reference sequence). The chain's CDR3 is CASRLAGGPSDTQYF. The CDR3 DNA reads as TGTGCCAGCAGATTAGCGGGGGGGCCGTCAGATACGCAGTATTTT. Supplemented by reference TRBV5-4 and TRBJ2-3, the full variable domain reads ETGVTQSPTHLIKTRGQQVTLRCSSQSGHNTVSWYQQALGQGPQFIFQYYREEENGRGNFPPRFSGLQFPNYSSELNVNALELDDSALYLCASRLAGGPSDTQYFGPGTRLTVL.

The CDR3 DNA follows: TGTGCCAGCGAGCGGCCGGGGACCGGGGAGCTGTTTTTT. This sequence encodes CASERPGTGELFF. The rearrangement links TRBV5-6 to TRBJ2-2; tentatively, D is TRBD2 (5 bases). V gave up 7 bases and J gave up 5 bases, with 12 bases separating them. Germline V CDR1 and CDR2: SGHDT, YYEEEE. CDR3 length equals 13 residues.

The rearrangement links TRBV27 to TRBJ1-2, with 10 bases identical to TRBD1. The V segment lost 3 bases and the J segment 4 bases; nucleotides outside the gene matches: 11. CDR3 size: 17 residues. Germline CDR1 and CDR2: MNHEY and SMNVEV (reference sequence). The CDR3 here is CASSFSGTGAAGYGYTF. In nucleotides, the CDR3 is TGTGCCAGCAGTTTTTCAGGGACAGGGGCCGCAGGCTATGGCTACACCTTC.

This chain links TRBV12-5 with TRBJ1-6, with TRBD1 matching over 7 bases. CDR1 and CDR2 from the germline V gene are LGHNT and FRNRAP. CDR3 length: 14 amino acids. Losses at the gene ends were 5 bases for V and 6 bases for J; bases not matched to a gene: 4. The CDR3 DNA follows: TGTGCTAGTGGTGCGACAGGGTCTAATTCACCCCTCCACTTT. Its translation is CASGATGSNSPLHF.